The rows below give T cell receptor beta chains drawn from one sample of a study of cytomegalovirus exposure and HLA in healthy donors. Assay used: immunoSEQ multiplex PCR; TCRdb lists only in-frame clones, some missing. The sample records about 89,000 clones, approximately 81% being singletons. Sequencing used PBMCs. These receptors were obtained from a man aged 40-49 years in good health and CMV-seropositive. Both conserved end residues are part of each CDR3. The D gene is left open where the match is weak. Some rows mark clone size as missing; the rest say once, few, many or name a class of expanded clone.

>NA|TRBJ2-1|TRBD2|TRBV11-2
TGTGCCAGCACCACCAGCGGGGCCAGATACAATGAGCAGTTCTTC
CASTTSGARYNEQFF
>NA|TRBJ1-3|TRBD1|TRBV15
TGTGCCACCAGCGGAAACAGGGGACTTGGCACCATATATTTT
CATSGNRGLGTIYF
>NA|TRBJ2-1|TRBD1|TRBV30
TGTGCCTGGACGACAGGGGTCAATGAGCAGTTCTTC
CAWTTGVNEQFF
>NA|TRBJ2-7|NA|TRBV18
TGTGCCAGCTCACCTATTAGGTGGGAGGACGCCTACGAGCAGTACTTC
CASSPIRWEDAYEQYF
>NA|TRBJ1-6|NA|TRBV11-2
TGTGCCAGCAGCTTAGAGCAGGGAATCTATTCACCCCTCCACTTT
CASSLEQGIYSPLHF
>NA|TRBJ2-7|TRBD1|TRBV4-1
TGCGCCAGCAGCCAAGATTGGACAGGGGTCAGCGAGCAGTACTTC
CASSQDWTGVSEQYF
>NA|TRBJ2-1|TRBD2|TRBV19
TGTGCCAGTAGCTTCGGGTCGAAGCGGGGCGGCAATGAGCAGTTCTTC
CASSFGSKRGGNEQFF
>NA|TRBJ2-3|NA|TRBV9
TGTGCCAGCAGCGTAGAAGGTCCGACTAGAGGGGCGGATACGCAGTATTTT
CASSVEGPTRGADTQYF
>NA|TRBJ2-7|NA|TRBV9
TGTGCCAGCAGCGTAGTCGGAGGCGAGCAGTACTTC
CASSVVGGEQYF
>NA|TRBJ1-1|TRBD1|TRBV2
TGTGCCAGCACCAGACCCTCAGGGGGGAGCACTGAAGCTTTCTTT
CASTRPSGGSTEAFF
>NA|TRBJ2-5|TRBD2|TRBV2
TGTGCCAGCAGTGGTTGGAGGAGCGGGGACTCGAGGGAGACCCAGTACTTC
CASSGWRSGDSRETQYF
>NA|TRBJ2-5|NA|TRBV20-1
TGCAGTGCTAGTTATCGGGATCCCCAGTACTTC
CSASYRDPQYF
>NA|TRBJ1-1|NA|TRBV6-5
TGTGCCAGCAGTGTTAGGGGGAACACTGAAGCTTTCTTT
CASSVRGNTEAFF
>NA|TRBJ2-1|TRBD2|TRBV5-3
TGTGCCAGAAGCTTGGAACTAGCGGGGAACTCCTACAATGAGCAGTTCTTC
CARSLELAGNSYNEQFF
>NA|TRBJ2-1|NA|TRBV5-1
TGCGCCAGCAGCTCCGCCCCGACTAGTTCCAATGAGCAGTTCTTC
CASSSAPTSSNEQFF
>NA|TRBJ2-1|NA|TRBV5-1
TGCGCCAGCCACGGCCAGGGGGGCCTGGGCAATGAGCAGTTCTTC
CASHGQGGLGNEQFF
>NA|TRBJ1-2|TRBD1|TRBV6-5
TGTGCCAGCAGTTACCAGACAGGGAATGGCTACACCTTC
CASSYQTGNGYTF
>NA|TRBJ2-5|TRBD2|TRBV27
TGTGCCAGCAGTAAGACTAGCGGGGTGGAGACCCAGTACTTC
CASSKTSGVETQYF
>NA|TRBJ2-7|NA|TRBV29-1
TGCAGCGTTGACTTGGGGGCGTGGGGTTACGAGCAGTACTTC
CSVDLGAWGYEQYF
>NA|TRBJ1-5|NA|TRBV5-4
TGTGCCAGCAGCACGAGAGGTAGCAATCAGCCCCAGCATTTT
CASSTRGSNQPQHF
>few|TRBJ2-4|NA|TRBV6-6
TGTGCCAGCAGTTGGAGCGTTAAGGCCAAAAACATTCAGTACTTC
CASSWSVKAKNIQYF
>NA|TRBJ2-7|TRBD2|TRBV28
TGTGCCAGCAGTCGGACTAGCGGTACGGGGGAGCAGTACTTC
CASSRTSGTGEQYF
>NA|TRBJ2-4|TRBD2|TRBV4-2
TGTGCCAGCAGCCAAGTAGGGGCGGGGGGGATCGACAAAAACATTCAGTACTTC
CASSQVGAGGIDKNIQYF
>NA|TRBJ2-5|TRBD2|TRBV11-2
TGTGCCAGCAGCTCTATGCGGGGGTACGAAGAGACCCAGTACTTC
CASSSMRGYEETQYF
>NA|TRBJ2-5|NA|TRBV7-9
TGTGCCAGCAGCTTAGCGGGGGCCTCCGGGGAGACCCAGTACTTC
CASSLAGASGETQYF
>NA|TRBJ2-7|TRBD2|TRBV28
TGTGCCAGCAGTTCCACCCTCTCCCGGGGGGATCTCTACGAGCAGTACTTC
CASSSTLSRGDLYEQYF